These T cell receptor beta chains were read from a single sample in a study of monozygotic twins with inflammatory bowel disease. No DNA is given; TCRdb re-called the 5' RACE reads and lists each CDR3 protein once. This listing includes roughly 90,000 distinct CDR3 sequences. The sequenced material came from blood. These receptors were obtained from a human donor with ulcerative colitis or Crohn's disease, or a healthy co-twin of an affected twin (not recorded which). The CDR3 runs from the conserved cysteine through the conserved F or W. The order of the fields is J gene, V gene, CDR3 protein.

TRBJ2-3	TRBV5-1	CASSLAKDTQYF
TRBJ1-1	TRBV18	CASSQVGPPEETEAFF
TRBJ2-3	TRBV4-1	CASSPMTDLDTNTQYF
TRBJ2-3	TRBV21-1	CASSKKGSKAECTDTQYF
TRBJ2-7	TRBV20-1	CSAREGGATYEQYF
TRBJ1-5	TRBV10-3	CAISESSGNQPQHF
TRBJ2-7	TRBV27	CASQLKGQGYEQYF
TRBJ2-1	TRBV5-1	CASSSSGLAGANEQFF
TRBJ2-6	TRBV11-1	CASSLGTTSGANVLTF
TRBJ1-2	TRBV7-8	CASSLGTVYGYTF
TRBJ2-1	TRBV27	CASQKLDRVPYNEQFF
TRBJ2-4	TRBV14	CASSQVRGATKNIQYF
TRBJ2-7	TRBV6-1	CASPRSDRPSYEQYF
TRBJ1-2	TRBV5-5	CASSSQTGNSYGYTF
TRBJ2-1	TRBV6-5	CASSYSGNEQFF
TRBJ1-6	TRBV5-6	CASSLGGWSSPLHF
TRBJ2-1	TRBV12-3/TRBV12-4	CASSPRTVLANEQFF
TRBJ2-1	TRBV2	CASTTGQGPFF
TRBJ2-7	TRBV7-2	CASSSYREYEQYF
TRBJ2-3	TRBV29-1	CSVGGGSTDTQYF
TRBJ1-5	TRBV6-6	CASSYSDRNQPQHF
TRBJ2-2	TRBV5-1	CASKKSQGDTGELFF
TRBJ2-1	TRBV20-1	CSASKRGGLGNEQFF
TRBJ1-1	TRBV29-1	CSVEQGRGEAFF
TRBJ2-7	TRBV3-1	CASSQVYVSYEQYF
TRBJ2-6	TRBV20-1	CSASVGANVLTF
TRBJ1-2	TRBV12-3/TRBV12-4	CASRTRGRAGGYTF
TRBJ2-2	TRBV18	CASSPRDAGATNTGELFF
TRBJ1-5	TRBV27	CASSSWGDSNQPQHF